Listed here are 18 T cell receptor beta chains from one sample, sequenced in a study of T cell responses to AZD1222 COVID-19 vaccine. Some clones are missing from TCRdb's copy, which holds only in-frame ones; the method was immunoSEQ multiplex PCR. The repertoire holds around 140,000 clones, with over 85% as singletons. The sample consisted of peripheral blood, taken on day 0 of AZD1222 vaccination. The receptors stem from an adult in good health.

This clone occurred once. The chain joins TRBV24-1 to TRBJ2-5; 10 bases align to TRBD2. V dropped 5 bases and J dropped 5; count of bases not matched to a gene: 4. The CDR3 sequence is 14 residues long. In germline, CDR1 is KGHDR, CDR2 SFDVKD. The CDR3 sequence: CATSVAGGRETQYF. The CDR3 DNA follows: TGTGCCACCAGTGTAGCGGGAGGAAGGGAGACCCAGTACTTC.

The chain has TRBV5-1 and TRBJ1-6; 10 bases agree with TRBD1. J gave up 10 bases and V 3 bases, and 4 bases lay outside the gene matches. The germline CDR1 and CDR2 sequences are SGHRS and YFSETQ. This CDR3 region has 14 residues. CDR3: CASSSGTGESPLHF. CDR3 in DNA: TGCGCCAGCAGCTCCGGGACAGGGGAATCACCCCTCCACTTT.

This sequence joins TRBV4-1 and TRBJ2-1; weak D call: TRBD2 (5 bases). The germline V gene has CDR1 MGHRA and CDR2 YSYEKL. The CDR3 runs to 15 residues. The germline V and J ends were trimmed by 4 bases and 7 bases, with 17 bases remaining between them. The CDR3 sequence is CASSPPLAGTNEQFF. Here the CDR3 DNA reads TGCGCCAGCAGCCCCCCCCTGGCGGGTACTAATGAGCAGTTCTTC.

The rearrangement uses TRBV6-6 and TRBJ2-7; D uncertain. This CDR3 region has 14 residues. V was cut by 4 bases and J by 2 bases, with 12 bases left in between. Per germline, CDR1 MNHNY and CDR2 SVGAGI (reference sequence). The CDR3 DNA follows: TGTGCCAGCAGTTCCCTAGGGCCTACCTACGAGCAGTACTTC. The encoded protein is CASSSLGPTYEQYF.

The V and J genes are TRBV3-1 (or the pseudogene TRBV3-2) and TRBJ1-1; D ambiguous. CDR1 and CDR2 from the germline V gene are LGHDT and YNNKEL (reference sequence). This CDR3 region has 15 residues. Trimming left V 1 base short and J 4 bases short, with 13 bases between. CDR3 DNA: TGTGCCAGCAGCCAAGTCGCAGGATTGGGCACTGAAGCTTTCTTT. Translating it yields CASSQVAGLGTEAFF.

This chain uses TRBV19 with TRBJ2-5; D is possibly TRBD2 (5 bases). The length of the CDR3 is 13 residues. Trimming took 7 bases from V and 5 from J, leaving 14 bases between them. Germline-derived CDR1 and CDR2 are LNHDA and SQIVND (reference sequence). This CDR3 reads CASNNRGEETQYF. The CDR3 bases are TGTGCCAGTAACAATCGGGGTGAGGAGACCCAGTACTTC.

V gene TRBV28 combines with J gene TRBJ1-1; D is unresolved. The CDR3 runs to 11 residues. Germline V gene sequence: CDR1 MDHEN, CDR2 SYDVKM. The V gene lost 7 bases and the J gene lost 1 base, with 4 bases spanning the gap. The CDR3 sequence: CASIGNTEAFF. As DNA, the CDR3 is TGTGCCAGCATTGGGAACACTGAAGCTTTCTTT.

This chain connects TRBV5-1 to TRBJ1-2; D uncertain. The CDR3 length is 12 residues. The germline CDR1 and CDR2 sequences are SGHRS and YFSETQ. The V end lost 0 bases, the J end lost 8 bases, and 8 bases lay between the germline ends. CDR3: CASSLGFEGYTF. The CDR3 DNA is TGCGCCAGCAGCTTGGGATTCGAGGGCTACACCTTC.

This clone was counted once. CDR3: CASEESFSGAGNTIYF. The CDR3 nucleotides read TGTGCCAGCGAGGAGTCCTTCAGTGGAGCTGGAAACACCATATATTTT. The chain combines TRBV28 with TRBJ1-3; no clear D gene. There are 16 residues in the CDR3. Germline CDR1 MDHEN, CDR2 SYDVKM. V lost 8 bases and J lost 2, with 19 bases in between.

The rearrangement uses TRBV27 and TRBJ1-5; 8 bases match TRBD1. V trimming: 4 bases; J trimming: 2 bases; junction bases outside the gene matches: 10. Germline CDR1 MNHEY, CDR2 SMNVEV (reference sequence). The CDR3 sequence is 17 residues long. CDR3 sequence reads: CASSSSTGERGNQPQHF. In DNA, the CDR3 is TGTGCCAGCAGTTCCTCGACAGGGGAGCGGGGCAATCAGCCCCAGCATTTT.

The J gene is TRBJ2-1, the V gene TRBV5-4; 12 nucleotides line up with TRBD2. V lost 5 bases, J lost 3 bases, and 6 bases stayed unmatched. The CDR3 has 16 amino acids. Germline loops: CDR1 SGHNT, CDR2 YYREEE (reference sequence). The CDR3 coding sequence is TGTGCCAGCAGTCCCCGGACTAGCGGGAACTACAATGAGCAGTTCTTC. Its protein product is CASSPRTSGNYNEQFF.

This clone has only a few counts. The rearrangement joins TRBV4-1 to TRBJ1-2, with D possibly matching TRBD1 (5 bases). The V gene's germline CDR1 is MGHRA and CDR2 YSYEKL. The CDR3 loop spans 14 amino acids. V was pared by 4 bases and J by 2 bases, with 11 bases between. The CDR3 DNA reads as TGCGCCAGCAGCCCAGGGTTTACCAACTATGGCTACACCTTC. The encoded protein is CASSPGFTNYGYTF.

This clone occurred once. J is TRBJ2-1 and V is TRBV7-9; D remains ambiguous. Germline-derived CDR1 and CDR2 are SEHNR and FQNEAQ (reference sequence). CDR3 size: 12 residues. V lost 2 bases and J lost 8, with 7 bases in between. CDR3 sequence reads: CASSLRSYEQFF. DNA of the CDR3: TGTGCCAGCAGCTTACGGTCCTATGAGCAGTTCTTC.

The chain combines TRBV15 with TRBJ2-1; TRBD2 matches at 9 bases. The germline V gene encodes CDR1 LNHNV and CDR2 YYDKDF (reference sequence). The CDR3 is 15 residues long. Trimming removed 7 bases from V and 3 bases from J; junction bases left unmatched: 7. The CDR3 DNA reads TGTGCCACCAACCCGAGCGGGGGGAACTACAATGAGCAGTTCTTC. Its translation is CATNPSGGNYNEQFF.

This clone showed up just a few times. The chain combines TRBV4-1 with TRBJ2-1, with TRBD2 identical over 9 bases. CDR1 and CDR2 from the germline V gene are MGHRA and YSYEKL. The CDR3 is 16 amino acids. V shed 1 base and J 12 bases; nucleotides not matched to a gene: 13. The chain's CDR3 is CASSQGSAGGPGRQFF. CDR3 bases: TGCGCCAGCAGCCAAGGATCCGCGGGAGGGCCCGGTAGGCAGTTCTTC.

The J gene is TRBJ1-1, the V gene TRBV10-2, with a possible D match to TRBD1 (6 bases). The CDR3 totals 16 residues. Looked up from germline, CDR1 is WSHSY and CDR2 is SAAADI. The V gene lost 5 bases and the J gene lost 4 bases, with 20 bases spanning the gap. CDR3 sequence: CASSLPRRDIGTEAFF. The CDR3 DNA reads TGCGCCAGCAGTCTTCCCCGACGGGACATCGGCACTGAAGCTTTCTTT.

CDR3 coding DNA: TGTGCCAGCAGCTCGTCGACAGGTTTAGCTTTCTTT. Its protein product is CASSSSTGLAFF. The V and J genes are TRBV7-9 and TRBJ1-1; a possible D gene is TRBD1 (6 bases). From germline, CDR1 is SEHNR and CDR2 FQNEAQ (reference sequence). The length of the CDR3 is 12 residues. V was trimmed by 4 bases and J by 10 bases, leaving 13 bases between them.

J is TRBJ2-1 and V is TRBV27; D tentatively fits TRBD1 or TRBD2 (5 bases each). This CDR3 comprises 15 residues. Per germline, CDR1 MNHEY and CDR2 SMNVEV (reference sequence). The ends were cut back, 2 bases at V and 10 bases at J, with 18 bases in the middle. This chain's CDR3 is CASSLGDPSLSEQFF. CDR3 coding DNA: TGTGCCAGCAGTTTAGGGGACCCCTCCTTATCGGAGCAGTTCTTC.